A single sample gave rise to the 10 T cell receptor beta chains below, sequenced in a study of T cells after yellow fever vaccination. TCRdb reprocessed the 5' RACE reads via MiXCR and lists one record per CDR3 protein. Of over 150,000 distinct CDR3 sequences detected, roughly 6.4% appear once; the ten largest clones hold 2.5% to 3.5%. The material was CD4+ T cells sorted from PBMCs, obtained on the day of the first yellow fever vaccination. These receptors all come from a man between 18 and 29 years old who received the YFV17D yellow fever vaccine.

This clonotype was counted many times. This rearrangement joins TRBV5-5 to TRBJ2-7; 7 nucleotides match TRBD1. Per the germline V gene, CDR1 is SGHKS and CDR2 is YYEKEE (reference sequence). The CDR3 extends over 16 amino acids. With V trimmed by 0 bases and J by 2 bases, 8 bases remained unmatched. CDR3 DNA: TGTGCCAGCAGCTTGGCAACGTCCAGGGGGACCTACGAGCAGTACTTC. Its protein is CASSLATSRGTYEQYF.

The J gene is TRBJ1-1, the V gene TRBV28; 7 nucleotides line up with TRBD1. The CDR3 sequence is 13 residues long. Germline V gene sequence: CDR1 MDHEN, CDR2 SYDVKM. V was clipped by 7 bases and J by 1 base; unmatched bases: 3. Written as DNA, the CDR3 is TGTGCCAGCAAAGGGGGCTCGAACACTGAAGCTTTCTTT. Translation gives CASKGGSNTEAFF. Filled out from reference TRBV28 and TRBJ1-1, the complete variable domain reads DVKVTQSSRYLVKRTGEKVFLECVQDMDHENMFWYRQDPGLGLRLIYFSYDVKMKEKGDIPEGYSVSREKKERFSLILESASTNQTSMYLCASKGGSNTEAFFGQGTRLTVV.

Ten or more counts support this clonotype. At one boundary the junction diverges from the germline segment, which might be a read error. The J gene is TRBJ2-2, the V gene TRBV12-3 or TRBV12-4; no definite D call. The CDR3 is 12 amino acids. The CDR3: CASSPNAGELFF. DNA for the CDR3: TGTGCCAGCAGCCCGAACGCCGGGGAGCTGTTTTTT.

This clonotype was observed many times. The rearrangement links TRBV3-1 to TRBJ2-2, with 9 bases aligning to TRBD2. V dropped 4 bases and J dropped 6; count of bases not matched to a gene: 9. The germline V gene encodes CDR1 LGHDT and CDR2 YNNKEL (reference sequence). This CDR3 spans 16 amino acids. CDR3 coding DNA: TGTGCCAGCAGCCGAGCGGCTAGCGGGGTCCCCGGGGAGCTGTTTTTT. This translates into CASSRAASGVPGELFF.

This clonotype was observed a few times. This rearrangement joins TRBV5-1 to TRBJ1-5; D possibly corresponds to TRBD1 (5 bases). The CDR3 is 16 residues long. Germline CDR1 SGHRS, CDR2 YFSETQ. The ends were cut back, 4 bases at V and 4 bases at J, with 18 bases in the middle. This chain's CDR3 is CASSPKGDGENQPQHF. The CDR3 nucleotides read TGCGCCAGCAGCCCGAAAGGGGACGGAGAAAATCAGCCCCAGCATTTT.

Many counts were recorded for this clonotype. The chain employs TRBV9 and TRBJ2-3; no clear D gene. V lost 0 bases and J lost 6, with 8 bases in between. This CDR3 is 13 amino acids long. The germline V gene has CDR1 SGDLS and CDR2 YYNGEE. The CDR3 region has the DNA TGTGCCAGCAGCGTAGTTGAGACCGATACGCAGTATTTT. Translating it yields CASSVVETDTQYF.

This clonotype was observed once. One base away lies a much larger clone, so this may be a sequencing read error. This sequence joins TRBV5-6 and TRBJ1-6; D is ambiguous. The germline CDR1 and CDR2 sequences are SGHDT and YYEEEE. This CDR3 region has 13 residues. In DNA, the CDR3 is TGTGCCGGCAGCTTCCTACGCAATTCACCCCTCCACTTT. Translating gives CAGSFLRNSPLHF.

Many counts were recorded for this clonotype. This chain connects TRBV7-2 to TRBJ2-7, with 9 bases lining up with TRBD2. Germline-derived CDR1 and CDR2 are SGHTA and FQGNSA. With V trimmed by 1 base and J by 4 bases, 8 bases remained unmatched. The CDR3 runs to 16 residues. CDR3 nucleotides: TGTGCCAGCAGCTTAGAGGGCGGGGGGGCTGGTTACGAGCAGTACTTC. Its protein is CASSLEGGGAGYEQYF.

This clonotype was observed many times. The chain recombines TRBV12-3 or TRBV12-4 with TRBJ2-4, with D perhaps given as TRBD1 or TRBD2 (6 bases each). The germline V and J ends were trimmed by 6 bases and 2 bases, with 17 bases remaining between them. The CDR3 has 16 amino acids. DNA for the CDR3: TGTGCCAGCAGACCGGGGGCCGGGGGATCCAAAAACATTCAGTACTTC. Its protein product is CASRPGAGGSKNIQYF.

This chain joins TRBV2 and TRBJ2-1; D is uncertain. V was shortened by 10 bases and J by 6 bases, with 19 bases between the two germline ends. The CDR3 covers 14 residues. CDR1 is SNHLY, CDR2 FYNNEI, per germline. The CDR3 bases are TGTGCCACCAGCTCCCTTGATGCCCTCAATGAGCAGTTCTTC. Amino acids: CATSSLDALNEQFF.